Following are 12 T cell receptor beta chains from one sample sequenced in a study of blood T cell repertoires in COVID-19. Method: immunoSEQ multiplex PCR; TCRdb's copy keeps in-frame clones and lacks some. The data hold about 210,000 clones, with about 89% observed a single time. Source material: peripheral blood. The receptor source for this set is a middle-aged woman with acute or convalescent COVID-19.

This clone came up once. The chain combines TRBV19 with TRBJ2-3, with TRBD2 identical over 10 bases. CDR3 length: 16 residues. CDR1 is LNHDA, CDR2 SQIVND, per germline (reference sequence). V was pared by 5 bases and J by 6 bases, with 11 bases of the junction left unmatched. CDR3 region: CASSLNRAGGMDTQYF. Here the CDR3 DNA reads TGTGCCAGTAGTCTAAACCGAGCGGGGGGGATGGATACGCAGTATTTT. Supplemented by reference TRBV19 and TRBJ2-3, the full variable domain reads DGGITQSPKYLFRKEGQNVTLSCEQNLNHDAMYWYRQDPGQGLRLIYYSQIVNDFQKGDIAEGYSVSREKKESFPLTVTSAQKNPTAFYLCASSLNRAGGMDTQYFGPGTRLTVL.

DNA of the CDR3: TGTGCCAGCTCACCGAAAGGACAGGGGTCGATCGAGACCCAGTACTTC. This encodes CASSPKGQGSIETQYF. This chain links TRBV18 with TRBJ2-5, with 9 bases matching TRBD1. Germline assignment: CDR1 KGHSH and CDR2 LQKENI. The CDR3 has 16 amino acids. The trim removed 3 bases at V and 5 bases at J, leaving 10 bases unmatched.

This clone was seen just once. J is TRBJ1-1 and V is TRBV19, with a tentative D call TRBD1 (5 bases). The ends were cut back, 6 bases at V and 1 base at J, with 15 bases in the middle. The CDR3 sequence is 15 residues long. The germline gives CDR1 LNHDA, CDR2 SQIVND (reference sequence). The CDR3, as DNA: TGTGCCAGTAGACCTATAGGGGATACGAACACTGAAGCTTTCTTT. Translated, it gives CASRPIGDTNTEAFF.

This clone was seen just once. CDR3 DNA: TGTGCCAGCAGTCTTAACAAAGTAGGACAGGGAGGTACCTACGAGCAGTACGTC. This gives the protein CASSLNKVGQGGTYEQYV. The chain employs TRBV21-1 and TRBJ2-7; the DNA was not used to check the table's D call, TRBD1. TRBV21-1 is flagged as a pseudogene. This CDR3 is built from 18 residues.

This chain links TRBV2 with TRBJ1-3; D gene uncertain. The CDR3 loop spans 16 amino acids. V lost 1 base to trimming and J lost 4 bases, with 14 bases between them. Germline CDR1 is SNHLY and CDR2 is FYNNEI. The CDR3 bases are TGTGCCAGCAGTGAAGGGCACCCCACGCACGGAAACACCATATATTTT. Protein sequence: CASSEGHPTHGNTIYF.

V is TRBV19 and J is TRBJ1-6; tentatively, D is TRBD1 (5 bases). Germline V gene sequence: CDR1 LNHDA, CDR2 SQIVND (reference sequence). V gave up 3 bases and J gave up 11 bases, with 11 bases separating them. The CDR3 contains 13 residues. Here the CDR3 reads CASSMWGEAPLHF. CDR3 nucleotides: TGTGCCAGTAGTATGTGGGGGGAGGCACCCCTCCACTTT.

This chain joins TRBV5-1 and TRBJ2-5, with D tentatively TRBD2 (6 bases). CDR1 and CDR2 from the germline V gene are SGHRS and YFSETQ. Trimming removed 0 bases at V and 4 bases at J, with 10 bases between. This CDR3 has 14 amino acids. The CDR3 nucleotides read TGCGCCAGCAGCTTGGGGCGGGGCCCAGAGACCCAGTACTTC. Translation: CASSLGRGPETQYF.

The V and J genes are TRBV7-6 and TRBJ2-1; 11 nucleotides line up with TRBD2. This CDR3 contains 16 residues. Looked up from germline, CDR1 is SGHVS and CDR2 is FNYEAQ. J gave up 5 bases and V 1 base, and 4 bases lay outside the gene matches. CDR3 coding DNA: TGTGCCAGCAGCTTAGTCTCTAGCGGGGGGAACAATGAGCAGTTCTTC. Translated: CASSLVSSGGNNEQFF.

V gene TRBV30 combines with J gene TRBJ2-2; D gene uncertain. The CDR3 is 13 residues long. V was clipped by 3 bases and J by 6 bases, with 11 bases between them. Germline CDR1 is GTSNPN and CDR2 is SVGIG (reference sequence). The CDR3 bases are TGTGCCTGGAGGATCGTGGCCCCCGGGGAGCTGTTTTTT. It codes for CAWRIVAPGELFF.

The CDR3 protein is CASSLVGGSETQYF. As DNA, the CDR3 is TGCGCCAGCAGCTTGGTCGGGGGGTCAGAGACCCAGTACTTC. The chain uses TRBV5-1 and TRBJ2-5; 7 bases align to TRBD2. J gave up 4 bases and V 0 bases, and 3 bases lay outside the gene matches. The germline V gene encodes CDR1 SGHRS and CDR2 YFSETQ. This CDR3 spans 14 amino acids.

The rearrangement uses TRBV5-1 and TRBJ1-1; the match to TRBD1 covers 11 bases. The CDR3 runs 14 residues. With 4 bases clipped from V and 11 bases from J, the junction kept 10 bases outside the gene matches. Germline values: CDR1 SGHRS, CDR2 YFSETQ. The CDR3: CASSVGTGGLVAFF. CDR3 in DNA: TGCGCCAGCAGCGTCGGGACAGGGGGTTTGGTGGCTTTCTTT.

This chain joins TRBV7-2 and TRBJ2-3; 11 bases line up with TRBD2. The CDR3 has 18 amino acids. After removal of 0 bases from V and 4 bases from J, the junction contained 9 bases not matched to a gene. The germline V gene has CDR1 SGHTA and CDR2 FQGNSA. CDR3 nucleotide sequence: TGTGCCAGCAGCTTAGCCTGGCCTAGCGGGGGGCATGCAGATACGCAGTATTTT. Protein product: CASSLAWPSGGHADTQYF.